This TCR beta chain emerged from a study of blood T cells in healthy people across ages. Findings of the study overall: A roughly linear fall in TCR beta diversity per million T cells was seen with increasing age. Donors of long life had a larger count of naive CD4+ cells and greater diversity than aged donors.

To note about this clonotype: Its specificity is unknown.

A sample-barcoded 5' primer and a J-beta primer mix were used in a second PCR of roughly 7 to 11 cycles. TCRdb re-called the 5' RACE reads with MiXCR, one entry per CDR3 protein. The repertoire has roughly 830,000 distinct CDR3 sequences, less than 80% of them found once; the top ten carry 28%. V lost 5 bases to trimming and J lost 3 bases; unmatched junction nucleotides: 4. CDR3 length: 13 amino acids. Germline V gene lookup returns CDR1 DFQATT and CDR2 SNEGSKA (reference sequence). Sequencing was carried out using blood. The sequence was obtained from a young man in good health. This chain joins TRBV20-1 and TRBJ1-2; 9 positions agree with TRBD1. CDR3 amino acids: CSAFDRGYYGYTF. In DNA, the CDR3 is TGCAGTGCTTTCGACAGGGGGTACTATGGCTACACCTTC.